Here is one T cell receptor beta chain with its context. The antigen is not known. This entry belongs to a study of identifying expanded T cells in peripheral blood. Findings of the study overall: Technical replicates showed roughly 1.2 changed clones; about two weeks approximately 15; four weeks 19. Across healthy donors, higher total template counts meant significantly greater two-week count variance.

Trimming removed 0 bases from V and 9 bases from J, with 15 bases in between. The germline CDR1 and CDR2 sequences are MNHEY and SMNVEV (reference sequence). This CDR3 has 15 residues. No infections or other immune events were documented during collection. Some clones are missing from TCRdb's copy, which holds only in-frame ones; the method was immunoSEQ multiplex PCR. The data show 70,000 to 95,000 clones, around nine tenths seen once. The sequenced sample was blood. The chain couples TRBV27 to TRBJ2-1, with D possibly TRBD2 on 5 matching bases. The TCR was taken from a person aged 18-69 years in good health. The CDR3 sequence: CASSLSGLKSGEQFF. CDR3 DNA sequence: TGTGCCAGCAGTTTATCAGGACTGAAGTCGGGTGAGCAGTTCTTC.